This is a list of T cell receptor beta chains from one sample in a study of CD8 T cells in Susac syndrome. Each CDR3 protein is one row after TCRdb ran MiXCR on the immunoSEQ multiplex PCR reads. The data contain 150,000 to 200,000 distinct CDR3 sequences, approximately 93% of them singletons. The sequencing sample was made of CD4+ T cells from PBMCs. The origin of the receptors is a human donor with multiple sclerosis. CDR3s leave out the opening cysteine and the closing phenylalanine or tryptophan.

>TRBJ1-4|TRBV12-3/TRBV12-4|12
ASSSRQGGEKLF
>TRBJ2-5|TRBV4-3|11
ASSQEKGETQY
>TRBJ1-6|TRBV9|12
ASSVTGRDSPLH
>TRBJ2-1|TRBV30|13
AWSATSGRYNEQF
>TRBJ1-1|TRBV12-3/TRBV12-4|11
ASRSQVNTEAF
>TRBJ1-6|TRBV2|10
ASIYTGGDLH
>TRBJ1-2|TRBV6-5|15
ASSYSEFGQGVGGYT
>TRBJ2-1|TRBV6-5|11
ASGSGGEGVQF
>TRBJ1-2|TRBV27|13
ASSENRASGGGYT
>TRBJ2-7|TRBV20-1|12
SAGDLNRPYEQY
>TRBJ1-3|TRBV2|12
ASNLQGSGNTIY
>TRBJ2-3|TRBV7-3|12
ASSATSGGDTQY
>TRBJ1-6|TRBV30|10
AYQGRSSPLH
>TRBJ2-1|TRBV12-3/TRBV12-4|12
ASSFMAGRDEQF
>TRBJ1-6|TRBV12-3/TRBV12-4|15
ASSPQTQGIINSPLH
>TRBJ2-1|TRBV6-2/TRBV6-3|11
ASIKTSNNEQF
>TRBJ2-7|TRBV28|13
ASKPTSMSSYEQY
>TRBJ2-7|TRBV12-3/TRBV12-4|10
ASSFGPYEQY